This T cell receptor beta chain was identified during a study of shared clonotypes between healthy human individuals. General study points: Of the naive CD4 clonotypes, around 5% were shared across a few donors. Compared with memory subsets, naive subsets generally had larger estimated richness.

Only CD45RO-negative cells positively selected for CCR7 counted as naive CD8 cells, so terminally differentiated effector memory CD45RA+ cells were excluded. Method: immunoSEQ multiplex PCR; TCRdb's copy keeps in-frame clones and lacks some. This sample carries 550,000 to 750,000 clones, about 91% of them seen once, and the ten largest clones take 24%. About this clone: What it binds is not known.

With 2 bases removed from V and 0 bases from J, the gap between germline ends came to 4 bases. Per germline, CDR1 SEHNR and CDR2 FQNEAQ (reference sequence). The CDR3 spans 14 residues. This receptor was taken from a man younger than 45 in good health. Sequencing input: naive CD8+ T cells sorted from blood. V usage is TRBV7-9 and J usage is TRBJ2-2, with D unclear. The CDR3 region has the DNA TGTGCCAGCAGCTTAAAGGCGAACACCGGGGAGCTGTTTTTT. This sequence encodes CASSLKANTGELFF.